This entry concerns a single TCR beta chain. Its antigen is as yet unknown. Sequence at one end of the junction differs from germline and may be a read error. This sample is drawn from a study of T cells in Graves' hyperthyroidism and ophthalmopathy. Study-level findings and limits: Blood also contained most expanded thyroid clonotypes above 0.001.

The CDR3 spans 16 residues. Germline CDR1 and CDR2: KGHDR and SFDVKD. Authors of the study amplified TCR beta CDR3 regions from RNA transcripts. First-round RT-PCR of the TCR CDR3 relied on the HTBI primer set. Each CDR3 protein gets one entry after TCRdb re-called the multiplex PCR reads with MiXCR. The sample has around 370,000 distinct CDR3 sequences; under 20% are singletons. Uncontrolled infection, other autoimmune disease, pregnancy or lactation barred patients from enrollment. The material sequenced was blood. V usage is TRBV24-1 and J usage is TRBJ2-2; 7 bases map to TRBD1. The receptor was derived from a man between 18 and 29 years old with Graves' ophthalmopathy. The CDR3 is CATSEPGQPNTGELLF. For the CDR3, the DNA is TGTGCCACCAGTGAGCCGGGACAGCCGAACACCGGGGAGCTGCTTTTT.